These 17 T cell receptor beta chains share one sample of origin, sequenced in a study of cytomegalovirus exposure and HLA in healthy donors. Both 60 Vbeta primers and 13 Jbeta primers went into the PCR. Repertoires were generated with immunoSEQ multiplex PCR, while TCRdb's copy carries only in-frame clones and drops some. The sample shows 100,000 to 150,000 clones, over 70% of them seen only once. The sample was PBMCs. The source of these receptors is a young man in good health and CMV-seropositive.

This clone was counted only a few times. The rearrangement uses TRBV5-6 and TRBJ2-1; D is undetermined. The CDR3 extends over 13 amino acids. V shed 0 bases and J shed 5 bases, with 6 bases lying between them. Germline V CDR1 and CDR2: SGHDT, YYEEEE. CDR3 sequence (DNA): TGTGCCAGCAGCTTGGACCGGGACAATGAGCAGTTCTTC. This sequence encodes CASSLDRDNEQFF.

DNA for the CDR3: TGTGCCAGCAGTGAAGGACAGGGGGGCGAGCAGTACTTC. Encoded protein: CASSEGQGGEQYF. This chain links TRBV2 with TRBJ2-7; 9 bases align to TRBD1. V was pared by 1 base and J by 6 bases, with 1 base of the junction left unmatched. Germline CDR1 reads SNHLY; CDR2 reads FYNNEI. The CDR3 consists of 13 residues.

This clone appeared a single time. The V and J genes are TRBV7-2 and TRBJ1-3; the D gene is possibly TRBD1 (6 bases). The CDR3 sequence is 15 residues long. Germline V gene sequence: CDR1 SGHTA, CDR2 FQGNSA. Trimming stripped 7 bases from V and 0 bases from J, with 13 bases between. The CDR3: CASTWTVSSGNTIYF. The CDR3 bases are TGTGCCAGCACCTGGACAGTTAGCTCTGGAAACACCATATATTTT.

This chain connects TRBV9 to TRBJ2-5, with D hard to call. Germline values: CDR1 SGDLS, CDR2 YYNGEE. Trimming took 0 bases from V and 0 from J, leaving 9 bases between them. The CDR3 covers 15 residues. CDR3: CASSVDGRNQETQYF. The CDR3 DNA sequence: TGTGCCAGCAGCGTAGATGGCAGAAACCAAGAGACCCAGTACTTC.

Of note for this clone: Other DNA sequences of this sample code for an identical CDR3. This sequence joins TRBV7-9 and TRBJ2-3; TRBD1 might be the D (6 bases). V lost 4 bases and J lost 2, with 13 bases in between. The CDR3 length is 15 residues. Germline lookup yields CDR1 SEHNR and CDR2 FQNEAQ (reference sequence). CDR3 nucleotides: TGTGCCAGCAGCTCAAGGCAGGGGCTCACAGATACGCAGTATTTT. Its translation is CASSSRQGLTDTQYF. Supplemented by reference TRBV7-9 and TRBJ2-3, the full variable domain reads DTGVSQNPRHKITKRGQNVTFRCDPISEHNRLYWYRQTLGQGPEFLTYFQNEAQLEKSRLLSDRFSAERPKGSFSTLEIQRTEQGDSAMYLCASSSRQGLTDTQYFGPGTRLTVL.

The CDR3 reads CASSRPGLARETQYF. The CDR3 bases are TGTGCCAGCAGCCGACCGGGACTAGCACGCGAGACCCAGTACTTC. This sequence joins TRBV7-2 and TRBJ2-5, with 9 bases matching TRBD2. The CDR3 consists of 15 residues. J was trimmed by 5 bases and V by 5 bases; bases with no gene match: 9. Germline V gene data show CDR1 as SGHTA and CDR2 as FQGNSA.

The J gene is TRBJ2-5, the V gene TRBV25-1; D perhaps matches TRBD2 (5 bases). The germline V gene encodes CDR1 MGHDK and CDR2 SYGVNS. Between the trimmed V and J ends, which lost 0 bases and 1 base, there was a span of 12 bases. This CDR3 has 16 residues. CDR3 nucleotides: TGTGCCAGCAGTGAATATTTAGAGGGTAGCCAAGAGACCCAGTACTTC. Encoded protein: CASSEYLEGSQETQYF.

The chain recombines TRBV9 with TRBJ1-3; D remains unclear. The germline V gene has CDR1 SGDLS and CDR2 YYNGEE. The CDR3 sequence is 16 residues long. V gave up 0 bases and J gave up 0 bases, with 10 bases separating them. The CDR3 protein is CASSVVDGGSGNTIYF. CDR3 nucleotides: TGTGCCAGCAGCGTAGTTGACGGCGGCTCTGGAAACACCATATATTTT.

The sample holds a few counts of this clone. The rearrangement joins TRBV2 to TRBJ1-1; the match to TRBD1 covers 9 bases. Germline loops: CDR1 SNHLY, CDR2 FYNNEI. The CDR3 runs 15 residues. J lost 6 bases, V lost 4 bases, and 9 bases had no gene match. CDR3 nucleotides: TGTGCCAGCAGTGCCGGGACAGGGCTTGGTCCTGAAGCTTTCTTT. Translation: CASSAGTGLGPEAFF.

Worth noting for this clone: A read error may produce the germline difference seen at one junction end. The chain couples TRBV7-7 to TRBJ2-5, with 8 bases matching TRBD1. Per germline, CDR1 SSHAT and CDR2 FNYEAQ (reference sequence). The CDR3 spans 15 residues. This CDR3 is CASSPGQGQQETQYF. CDR3 coding DNA: TGTGCTAGCAGCCCTGGACAGGGACAGCAAGAGACCCAGTACTTC.

Points on this clone: In the same sample, other DNA sequences code for this CDR3. DNA for the CDR3: TGTGCCAGCAGCTTAGTACAGGGGAGTTACACCTTC. Encoded protein: CASSLVQGSYTF. V and J are TRBV7-9 and TRBJ1-2, with 7 nucleotides matching TRBD1. Germline values: CDR1 SEHNR, CDR2 FQNEAQ (reference sequence). The CDR3 consists of 12 residues. The V gene end was trimmed by 1 base and the J gene end by 11 bases; junction bases not matched to a gene: 4.

The chain employs TRBV12-5 and TRBJ2-1; no definite D call. The CDR3 has 15 amino acids. Trimming stripped 0 bases from V and 5 bases from J, with 11 bases between. CDR1 is LGHNT and CDR2 is FRNRAP in the germline V gene. CDR3 loop: CASGLVFGRNNEQFF. The CDR3 DNA reads as TGTGCTAGTGGTTTGGTATTTGGCAGGAACAATGAGCAGTTCTTC.

V and J are TRBV4-3 and TRBJ2-1, with D tentatively TRBD2 (6 bases). The germline V gene has CDR1 LGHNA and CDR2 YSLEER. Between the trimmed V and J ends, which lost 1 base and 8 bases, there was a span of 15 bases. There are 15 residues in the CDR3. The CDR3 sequence is CASSQGRLVRDEQFF. The CDR3 nucleotides are TGCGCCAGCAGCCAAGGGAGACTAGTGAGGGATGAGCAGTTCTTC.

V gene TRBV25-1 combines with J gene TRBJ2-7; weak D call: TRBD1 (6 bases). The CDR3 length is 15 residues. The germline gives CDR1 MGHDK, CDR2 SYGVNS. Trimming pared 5 bases from V and 0 bases from J, leaving 14 bases between. The CDR3 nucleotides are TGTGCCAGCAGTTCGTACACAGGGAGCTCCTACGAGCAGTACTTC. This gives the protein CASSSYTGSSYEQYF.

The J gene is TRBJ2-7, the V gene TRBV14; D is possibly TRBD1 (5 bases). Per germline, CDR1 SGHDN and CDR2 FVKESK. CDR3 length: 14 amino acids. V was shortened by 1 base and J by 2 bases, with 9 bases between the two germline ends. CDR3 loop: CASSQAETAYEQYF. As DNA, the CDR3 is TGTGCCAGCAGCCAAGCGGAGACAGCCTACGAGCAGTACTTC. Based on the CDR3 plus reference TRBV14 and TRBJ2-7, the full variable domain is EAGVTQFPSHSVIEKGQTVTLRCDPISGHDNLYWYRRVMGKEIKFLLHFVKESKQDESGMPNNRFLAERTGGTYSTLKVQPAELEDSGVYFCASSQAETAYEQYFGPGTRLTVT.

In this sample, this clone turned up once. The V call is TRBV11-2, the J call TRBJ1-6, with unresolved D. CDR3 length equals 15 residues. The germline CDR1 and CDR2 sequences are SGHAT and FQNNGV. Trimming pared 2 bases from V and 7 bases from J, leaving 12 bases between. CDR3 residues: CASSLRGAGNSPLHF. The CDR3 DNA sequence: TGTGCCAGCAGCTTACGGGGAGCGGGCAATTCACCCCTCCACTTT.

The chain recombines TRBV4-1 with TRBJ2-2; D is unclear. The V gene lost 4 bases and the J gene lost 6 bases, with 3 bases spanning the gap. Per germline, CDR1 MGHRA and CDR2 YSYEKL. The CDR3 length is 11 residues. CDR3: CASSLAGELFF. The CDR3 DNA follows: TGCGCCAGCAGCCTCGCCGGGGAGCTGTTTTTT.